This T cell receptor beta chain came from a study of CXCR3-negative and CXCR3-positive naive CD8 T cells. Study-wide results and caveats: Comparison of naive cells showed more hydrophobic TRB CDR3s in CXCR3-positive than in CXCR3-negative naive cells. CD5 surface expression was similar among naive subsets, and TCR strength was estimated by inference from TRB CDR3 properties.

CDR3 length: 13 amino acids. CDR1 and CDR2 (germline): SEHNR, FQNEAQ (reference sequence). Details on this clonotype: Antigen specificity is unknown.

UMI-labeled 5' RACE TRB cDNA libraries were prepared from the cells. TCRdb re-called the 5' RACE reads and catalogs CDR3 proteins one per entry, DNA excluded. The sample table includes approximately 48,000 distinct CDR3 sequences. The specimen was naive CXCR3+ CD8+ T cells from blood. Indicated subset: CD45RO-CCR7+CD27+CD95- naive CD8+ T cells expressing CXCR3 (TNR3+). This receptor was identified in a human donor in good health. Some clones in this sample may be carry-over from other donors' samples. The chain is built from TRBV7-9 and TRBJ2-4. CDR3: CASSWMSVDIQYF.